Below are 13 T cell receptor beta chains sequenced from a single sample in a study of PD-1 blockade in mismatch repair-deficient tumors. TCRdb keeps only in-frame clones here, not all; method: immunoSEQ multiplex PCR. The table lists approximately 20,000 clones, almost 85% of them singletons. Sequencing used PBMCs, obtained 52 weeks after starting pembrolizumab. The receptors here all came from an adult with mismatch repair-deficient cancer.

This rearrangement joins TRBV5-1 to TRBJ1-6, with D possibly TRBD1 on 6 matching bases. The CDR3 length is 15 residues. V lost 0 bases to trimming and J lost 9 bases, with 13 bases between them. CDR1 is SGHRS and CDR2 is YFSETQ in the germline V gene. CDR3: CASSLGQGGGSPLHF. CDR3 bases: TGCGCCAGCAGCTTGGGGCAGGGAGGGGGTTCACCCCTCCACTTT. The full variable domain, rest sourced from reference TRBV5-1 and TRBJ1-6, is KAGVTQTPRYLIKTRGQQVTLSCSPISGHRSVSWYQQTPGQGLQFLFEYFSETQRNKGNFPGRFSGRQFSNSRSEMNVSTLELGDSALYLCASSLGQGGGSPLHFGNGTRLTVT.

The chain's CDR3 is CASSLIRFAGERAYEQYF. In nucleotides, the CDR3 is TGTGCCAGCAGCTTAATCCGGTTTGCGGGGGAGCGCGCCTACGAGCAGTACTTC. V and J are TRBV7-3 and TRBJ2-7; 7 positions match TRBD2. The junction had 14 bases not matched to a gene; V was cut back by 1 base and J by 2 bases. The length of the CDR3 is 18 residues. The V gene's germline CDR1 is SGHTA and CDR2 FQGTGA.

The gene calls are TRBV27 and TRBJ1-6, with D maybe TRBD1 (5 bases). This CDR3 has 14 residues. V was clipped by 6 bases and J by 3 bases, with 9 bases between them. Germline V gene data show CDR1 as MNHEY and CDR2 as SMNVEV (reference sequence). CDR3 sequence: CASRGTVYNSPLHF. Written as DNA, the CDR3 is TGTGCCAGCAGGGGGACTGTCTATAATTCACCCCTCCACTTT.

The rearrangement uses TRBV27 and TRBJ2-1; 9 bases fit TRBD1. V dropped 5 bases and J dropped 6; count of bases not matched to a gene: 5. The CDR3 spans 14 residues. Germline CDR1 reads MNHEY; CDR2 reads SMNVEV (reference sequence). The CDR3 DNA follows: TGTGCCAGCAGTCCGTTGACAGGGGGCAATGAGCAGTTCTTC. Amino acid sequence: CASSPLTGGNEQFF.

This chain links TRBV27 with TRBJ2-1; 8 bases fit TRBD2. The germline V gene has CDR1 MNHEY and CDR2 SMNVEV (reference sequence). CDR3 length: 14 residues. The junction had 10 bases not matched to a gene; V was cut back by 6 bases and J by 9 bases. This CDR3 is CASRSSGKVPEQFF. CDR3 bases: TGTGCCAGCAGAAGTAGCGGGAAAGTTCCTGAGCAGTTCTTC.

This clone appeared a few times. This chain uses TRBV18 with TRBJ2-7, with D perhaps TRBD1 (5 bases). The CDR3 consists of 15 residues. The germline gives CDR1 KGHSH, CDR2 LQKENI. V was pared by 2 bases and J by 5 bases, with 16 bases between. The CDR3 region has the DNA TGTGCCAGCTCACCATGGAGCCAGGGTCAGAACGAGCAGTACTTC. The encoded protein is CASSPWSQGQNEQYF.

In this sample, this clone turned up a few times. Written as DNA, the CDR3 is TGTGCCAGCAGGTTCCGGGACAGGGCGTCGGGAGAGCAGTACTTC. It is translated as CASRFRDRASGEQYF. The J gene is TRBJ2-7, the V gene TRBV28; 9 bases agree with TRBD1. The CDR3 is made up of 15 amino acids. Germline trimming cut 6 bases from V and 7 bases from J; bases unmatched to any gene: 13. CDR1 is MDHEN, CDR2 SYDVKM, per germline.

DNA for the CDR3: TGTGCCAGCAGCCCGGACAGGGGCTATGGCTACACCTTC. Its translation is CASSPDRGYGYTF. The genes are TRBV14 and TRBJ1-2, with 9 bases identical to TRBD1. There are 13 residues in the CDR3. CDR1 is SGHDN, CDR2 FVKESK, per germline. The V and J ends lost 4 bases and 4 bases, in that order; junction bases with no gene match: 1.

The chain joins TRBV25-1 to TRBJ1-4, with D perhaps matching TRBD1 (6 bases). There are 16 residues in the CDR3. Trimming removed 6 bases at V and 1 base at J, with 15 bases between. Germline V lookup: CDR1 MGHDK, CDR2 SYGVNS. The CDR3 sequence: CASSDISRGTNEKLFF. CDR3 bases: TGTGCCAGCAGCGACATCTCCAGGGGAACTAATGAAAAACTGTTTTTT.

DNA for the CDR3: TGTGCCAGCAGTTACCCTCGGCGGGCTTATCAAGAGACCCAGTACTTC. The encoded protein is CASSYPRRAYQETQYF. The V gene is TRBV28, the J gene TRBJ2-5, with a weak D call TRBD2 (5 bases). Germline V gene sequence: CDR1 MDHEN, CDR2 SYDVKM. The CDR3 sequence is 16 residues long. V was shortened by 4 bases and J by 2 bases, with 17 bases between the two germline ends.

This chain links TRBV7-3 with TRBJ2-7; 7 bases fit TRBD1. J was trimmed by 0 bases and V by 3 bases; bases with no gene match: 5. This CDR3 region has 15 residues. Looked up from germline, CDR1 is SGHTA and CDR2 is FQGTGA. DNA for the CDR3: TGTGCCAGCAGCTTGACCGGACAGGACTCCTACGAGCAGTACTTC. Translation gives CASSLTGQDSYEQYF.

This clone was detected once. The rearrangement uses TRBV7-9 and TRBJ2-5; D gene unclear. Germline CDR1 SEHNR, CDR2 FQNEAQ (reference sequence). The CDR3 runs 13 residues. The V end lost 4 bases, the J end lost 2 bases, and 8 bases lay between the germline ends. For the CDR3, the DNA is TGTGCCAGCAGCTCCAGAAATCAAGAGACCCAGTACTTC. Its translation is CASSSRNQETQYF.

This clone was recorded once. The chain couples TRBV6-1 to TRBJ2-7; 13 nucleotides line up with TRBD2. CDR1 and CDR2 (germline): MNHNS, SASEGT. The CDR3 has 18 amino acids. J gave up 3 bases and V 4 bases, and 12 bases lay outside the gene matches. The CDR3 sequence is CASSARDGRTSGSYEQYF. In DNA, the CDR3 is TGTGCCAGCAGTGCCCGGGACGGAAGGACTAGCGGGAGCTACGAGCAGTACTTC.